The 25 T cell receptor beta chains listed next were all sequenced from one sample in a study of T cells in localized non-small cell lung cancer. Sequencing was performed with immunoSEQ multiplex PCR; in TCRdb, only in-frame clones are kept and a portion is missing. The table includes tens of thousands of clones, around 80% detected once. Sequenced material: peripheral blood, taken before any cancer treatment. The receptors shown here come from a male donor aged 60 or over with stage II squamous cell lung carcinoma.

This clone was recorded once. The chain links TRBV6-1 to TRBJ1-5, with 10 bases aligning to TRBD1. CDR1 MNHNS and CDR2 SASEGT come from the germline V gene. CDR3 size: 16 residues. Losses at the gene ends were 4 bases for V and 7 bases for J; bases not matched to a gene: 10. CDR3 bases: TGTGCCAGCAGTGGTGGGGGACAGGGGAACGGACAGCCCCAGCATTTT. Translated, it gives CASSGGGQGNGQPQHF.

The J gene is TRBJ2-7, the V gene TRBV10-3; TRBD1 aligns across 10 bases. Germline V gene lookup returns CDR1 ENHRY and CDR2 SYGVKD. The length of the CDR3 is 16 residues. V lost 3 bases to trimming and J lost 0 bases; unmatched junction nucleotides: 5. As DNA, the CDR3 is TGTGCCATCAGTGATGTAGGACAGGGGGACTCCTACGAGCAGTACTTC. Translating gives CAISDVGQGDSYEQYF.

The chain joins TRBV5-4 to TRBJ2-5; unclear D gene. The V end was cut by 3 bases, the J end by 2 bases, with 14 bases between. The germline V gene encodes CDR1 SGHNT and CDR2 YYREEE (reference sequence). The CDR3 totals 15 residues. CDR3 region: CASSSGYRQQETQYF. The CDR3, as DNA: TGTGCCAGCAGCTCCGGATATCGGCAACAAGAGACCCAGTACTTC.

Only one count was recorded for this clone. The gene calls are TRBV5-1 and TRBJ2-5, with TRBD1 as a possible D gene (6 bases). This CDR3 is built from 16 residues. Germline V gives CDR1 SGHRS, CDR2 YFSETQ. V was trimmed by 0 bases and J by 4 bases, leaving 16 bases between them. The chain's CDR3 is CASSLALAGERETQYF. CDR3 coding DNA: TGCGCCAGCAGCTTGGCCTTGGCAGGGGAAAGAGAGACCCAGTACTTC. Supplemented by reference TRBV5-1 and TRBJ2-5, the full variable domain reads KAGVTQTPRYLIKTRGQQVTLSCSPISGHRSVSWYQQTPGQGLQFLFEYFSETQRNKGNFPGRFSGRQFSNSRSEMNVSTLELGDSALYLCASSLALAGERETQYFGPGTRLLVL.

This clone was detected a few times. The chain couples TRBV5-8 to TRBJ2-3; 8 bases match TRBD2. The CDR3 contains 16 residues. Trimming at V came to 4 bases and at J to 5 bases, leaving 12 bases not matched to a gene. CDR1 SGHTS and CDR2 YDEGEE come from the germline V gene. Here the CDR3 DNA reads TGTGCCAGCAGCCAGTACGGGGGGGCCGGGGAAGATACGCAGTATTTT. Amino acid sequence: CASSQYGGAGEDTQYF.

This clone was detected once. The chain uses TRBV7-9 and TRBJ2-6; 8 nucleotides agree with TRBD1. The V gene end was trimmed by 11 bases and the J gene end by 2 bases; junction bases not matched to a gene: 2. The length of the CDR3 is 13 residues. In germline, CDR1 is SEHNR, CDR2 FQNEAQ (reference sequence). CDR3: CASRGPGANVLTF. The CDR3 DNA reads TGTGCCTCCAGGGGGCCTGGGGCCAACGTCCTGACTTTC. Combining the CDR3 with reference TRBV7-9 and TRBJ2-6 gives the whole variable domain DTGVSQNPRHKITKRGQNVTFRCDPISEHNRLYWYRQTLGQGPEFLTYFQNEAQLEKSRLLSDRFSAERPKGSFSTLEIQRTEQGDSAMYLCASRGPGANVLTFGAGSRLTVL.

This chain connects TRBV7-6 to TRBJ1-2; 8 positions match TRBD1. The CDR3 totals 17 residues. V gave up 1 base and J gave up 8 bases; unmatched junction bases: 15. Germline-derived CDR1 and CDR2 are SGHVS and FNYEAQ. The CDR3 region has the DNA TGTGCCAGCAGCTTAGTCCCTCCGACAGGGGCGATTCAGGGCTACACCTTC. The encoded protein is CASSLVPPTGAIQGYTF.

V and J are TRBV19 and TRBJ2-2, with TRBD1 as a possible D gene (6 bases). V dropped 4 bases and J dropped 7 bases, with 13 bases sitting between them. The CDR3 length is 14 residues. Germline loops: CDR1 LNHDA, CDR2 SQIVND (reference sequence). The CDR3 region is CASSTQGIGGELFF. CDR3 nucleotides: TGTGCCAGTAGTACGCAGGGGATCGGCGGGGAGCTGTTTTTT.

This clone was seen only once. The V call is TRBV5-8, the J call TRBJ2-2, with no clear D. V was clipped by 2 bases and J by 7 bases, with 6 bases between them. CDR1 and CDR2 from the germline V gene are SGHTS and YDEGEE. This CDR3 spans 12 amino acids. CDR3 sequence reads: CASSLYLGELFF. The CDR3 DNA reads as TGTGCCAGCAGCTTATATCTCGGGGAGCTGTTTTTT.

The rearrangement uses TRBV5-4 and TRBJ1-1; 11 bases map to TRBD1. After removal of 6 bases from V and 10 bases from J, the junction contained 17 bases not matched to a gene. This CDR3 is built from 16 residues. Germline V CDR1 and CDR2: SGHNT, YYREEE (reference sequence). The CDR3, as DNA: TGTGCCAGCACCTCGGCCGGGACAGGGGGGACCGATCGAGCTTTCTTT. This encodes CASTSAGTGGTDRAFF.

In nucleotides, the CDR3 is TGCGCCAGCAGTGACAGGGGGGGATCTGGAAACACCATATATTTT. This encodes CASSDRGGSGNTIYF. V is TRBV10-2 and J is TRBJ1-3, with TRBD1 identical over 7 bases. This CDR3 is 15 amino acids long. Trimming at V came to 3 bases and at J to 1 base, leaving 3 bases not matched to a gene. Germline values: CDR1 WSHSY, CDR2 SAAADI.

This clone came up once. The chain carries TRBV19 and TRBJ2-7; D is undetermined. The germline gives CDR1 LNHDA, CDR2 SQIVND (reference sequence). CDR3 length: 11 residues. The CDR3 reads CASGETYEQYF. CDR3 in DNA: TGTGCGTCAGGAGAGACCTACGAGCAGTACTTC.

The V and J genes are TRBV5-5 and TRBJ2-6; no reliable D call. Trimming took off 0 bases at V and 0 bases at J, with 10 bases between the two ends. The CDR3 covers 17 residues. CDR1 SGHKS and CDR2 YYEKEE come from the germline V gene (reference sequence). The CDR3 spells CASSLVGVSSGANVLTF. Written as DNA, the CDR3 is TGTGCCAGCAGCTTGGTTGGCGTGAGCTCTGGGGCCAACGTCCTGACTTTC.

This clone turned up a few times. V and J are TRBV6-6 and TRBJ2-1; a possible D gene is TRBD1 (6 bases). Germline V gives CDR1 MNHNY, CDR2 SVGAGI (reference sequence). There are 15 residues in the CDR3. Trimming stripped 2 bases from V and 3 bases from J, with 11 bases between. In nucleotides, the CDR3 is TGTGCCAGCAGTTACGGGGACACTAACTACAATGAGCAGTTCTTC. It is translated as CASSYGDTNYNEQFF.

The chain couples TRBV12-5 to TRBJ2-5; D unresolved. The germline V and J ends were trimmed by 6 bases and 5 bases, with 10 bases remaining between them. The CDR3 extends over 12 amino acids. Germline lookup yields CDR1 LGHNT and CDR2 FRNRAP. Here the CDR3 DNA reads TGTGCTAGTGGATTGTCGTCGGAGACCCAGTACTTC. Residues: CASGLSSETQYF.

The V gene is TRBV29-1, the J gene TRBJ2-7; TRBD1 agrees at 7 bases. V lost 5 bases and J lost 1; bases outside the gene matches: 5. This CDR3 is 13 amino acids long. CDR1 SQVTM and CDR2 ANQGSEA come from the germline V gene. This chain's CDR3 is CSVTGTASYEQYF. The CDR3, as DNA: TGCAGCGTTACCGGGACAGCATCCTACGAGCAGTACTTC.

The CDR3 DNA sequence: TGTGCCAGCAGCCCAGACATTTCCCGAGGAATCCACGAGCAGTACTTC. The encoded protein is CASSPDISRGIHEQYF. This rearrangement joins TRBV5-4 to TRBJ2-7; D gene unclear. The germline V and J ends were trimmed by 4 bases and 5 bases, with 22 bases remaining between them. Germline loops: CDR1 SGHNT, CDR2 YYREEE (reference sequence). The CDR3 runs 16 residues.

The chain joins TRBV5-1 to TRBJ1-2; 7 nucleotides align to TRBD1. V shed 0 bases, J shed 6 bases, and the junction held 5 bases outside the gene matches. The CDR3 spans 14 residues. The germline V gene has CDR1 SGHRS and CDR2 YFSETQ. As DNA, the CDR3 is TGCGCCAGCAGCTTGGTGGCAGGGGGTAATGGCTACACCTTC. Protein sequence: CASSLVAGGNGYTF.

This clone was detected only a few times. The chain links TRBV6-5 to TRBJ2-2; D gene uncertain. The CDR3 totals 13 residues. Per the germline V gene, CDR1 is MNHEY and CDR2 is SVGAGI. V lost 2 bases to trimming and J lost 4 bases, with 5 bases between them. In DNA form, the CDR3 reads TGTGCCAGCAGTTACGCCGCCACCGGGGAGCTGTTTTTT. This gives the protein CASSYAATGELFF.

The rearrangement links TRBV10-1 to TRBJ2-1, with TRBD2 as a possible D gene (5 bases). In germline, CDR1 is WNHNN, CDR2 SYGVQD (reference sequence). This CDR3 comprises 16 residues. V shed 0 bases and J shed 0 bases, with 9 bases lying between them. The DNA of the CDR3 is TGCGCCAGCAGTGAGTCGATTAGCGACTCCTACAATGAGCAGTTCTTC. Protein: CASSESISDSYNEQFF.

This chain connects TRBV5-1 to TRBJ1-3; the D is unclear. The germline gives CDR1 SGHRS, CDR2 YFSETQ. CDR3 length equals 14 residues. V dropped 6 bases and J dropped 4 bases, with 14 bases sitting between them. The CDR3 spells CASTVGPRGNTIYF. The CDR3 DNA reads TGCGCCAGCACCGTAGGTCCTCGGGGAAACACCATATATTTT. The full variable domain, rest sourced from reference TRBV5-1 and TRBJ1-3, is KAGVTQTPRYLIKTRGQQVTLSCSPISGHRSVSWYQQTPGQGLQFLFEYFSETQRNKGNFPGRFSGRQFSNSRSEMNVSTLELGDSALYLCASTVGPRGNTIYFGEGSWLTVV.

The DNA of the CDR3 is TGCAGCGTTGAAGATCATCCATATGGCTACACCTTC. It translates to CSVEDHPYGYTF. This rearrangement joins TRBV29-1 to TRBJ1-2; D unclear. This CDR3 has 12 residues. V shed 0 bases and J shed 5 bases, with 7 bases lying between them. Germline V gives CDR1 SQVTM, CDR2 ANQGSEA.

The chain uses TRBV30 and TRBJ1-2, with TRBD1 identical over 8 bases. CDR1 and CDR2 from the germline V gene are GTSNPN and SVGIG (reference sequence). This CDR3 is 13 amino acids long. The J segment lost 6 bases and the V segment lost 0 bases, leaving 3 bases of the junction unmatched. The DNA for the CDR3 is TGTGCCTGGAGTGTATCAGGGGGCAATGGCTACACCTTC. Its translation: CAWSVSGGNGYTF.

This clone turned up a few times. This rearrangement joins TRBV5-6 to TRBJ1-3, with D maybe TRBD1 (5 bases). The V end lost 2 bases, the J end lost 4 bases, and 16 bases lay between the germline ends. The length of the CDR3 is 16 residues. The germline V gene has CDR1 SGHDT and CDR2 YYEEEE. This CDR3 reads CASSFGRDIVGNTIYF. The CDR3, as DNA: TGTGCCAGCAGCTTCGGCAGGGATATAGTGGGAAACACCATATATTTT.

Details on this clone: This specimen includes other DNA sequences encoding the same CDR3. The genes are TRBV11-3 and TRBJ2-1, with a weak D call TRBD1 (5 bases). The V end was cut by 3 bases, the J end by 10 bases, with 10 bases between. Germline loops: CDR1 SGHNT, CDR2 YENEEA. This CDR3 is built from 12 residues. The CDR3 loop is CASSFSSGEQFF. The CDR3 region has the DNA TGTGCCAGCAGCTTTTCGTCAGGGGAGCAGTTCTTC.